The clone carrying this T cell receptor beta chain appeared once. Its antigen is still unknown. CDR3 size: 16 residues. Germline V gives CDR1 MNHEY, CDR2 SVGEGT. V lost 3 bases and J lost 5; bases outside the gene matches: 12. The record originates from a study of T cell responses to AZD1222 COVID-19 vaccine. Broader study findings: Receipt of two AZD1222 doses was followed by a rise in Spike-specific TCR breadth and depth.

Clones were sequenced by immunoSEQ multiplex PCR, and TCRdb holds only the in-frame ones, with some missing. The data hold 90,000 to 100,000 clones, with about nine tenths observed a single time. This material consisted of peripheral blood, taken 28 days after the second AZD1222 dose. This clonotype was obtained from an adult who received the AZD1222 COVID-19 vaccine. The V and J genes are TRBV6-2 or TRBV6-3 and TRBJ1-2; TRBD1 matches 7 bases. CDR3 DNA sequence: TGTGCCAGCAGTTATGTCCCCCAGACAGGGCGTTATGGCTACACCTTC. Translating gives CASSYVPQTGRYGYTF.